The 23 T cell receptor beta chains below all came from one sample that was sequenced in a study of beta chain features in type 1 diabetes. Study outcomes and limitations: Across all four CD4+ subsets, people with type 1 diabetes showed modestly shorter TCRB CDR3s.

The antigens for these receptors are not known. Of the isolated RNA, all was reverse transcribed, and so the sequenced material was expressed TCRB transcripts. Clones were sequenced by immunoSEQ multiplex PCR, and TCRdb holds only the in-frame ones, with some missing. The data show some 120,000 clones, approximately 15% seen once. Sequencing used central memory CD4+ T cells from blood. Source of these receptors: a man aged 18 to 35 with type 1 diabetes.

The V gene is TRBV5-1, the J gene TRBJ1-1; 9 positions agree with TRBD1. Germline values: CDR1 SGHRS, CDR2 YFSETQ. This CDR3 is 12 amino acids long. V dropped 0 bases and J dropped 9; count of bases not matched to a gene: 0. This CDR3 reads CASSLDRGQAFF. DNA of the CDR3: TGCGCCAGCAGCTTGGACAGGGGGCAAGCTTTCTTT. Full variable domain (missing parts from reference TRBV5-1 and TRBJ1-1): KAGVTQTPRYLIKTRGQQVTLSCSPISGHRSVSWYQQTPGQGLQFLFEYFSETQRNKGNFPGRFSGRQFSNSRSEMNVSTLELGDSALYLCASSLDRGQAFFGQGTRLTVV.

This clone was detected a few times. The chain recombines TRBV7-6 with TRBJ2-5, with D perhaps given as TRBD1 or TRBD2 (5 bases each). Looked up from germline, CDR1 is SGHVS and CDR2 is FNYEAQ. V was trimmed by 2 bases and J by 4 bases, leaving 23 bases between them. The CDR3 has 18 amino acids. CDR3 nucleotides: TGTGCCAGCAGCTTACCGATACCGCCAGGGAGTTATGGAGAGACCCAGTACTTC. The encoded protein is CASSLPIPPGSYGETQYF.

This clone has more than one count but fewer than ten. CDR3 residues: CASSPLAGPQETQYF. CDR3 nucleotide sequence: TGTGCCAGCAGCCCGCTAGCGGGCCCACAAGAGACCCAGTACTTC. The chain employs TRBV7-2 and TRBJ2-5; 8 bases fit TRBD2. CDR1 is SGHTA, CDR2 FQGNSA, per germline. This CDR3 is built from 15 residues. After removal of 5 bases from V and 2 bases from J, the junction contained 7 bases not matched to a gene.

This clone was detected a few times. The chain carries TRBV25-1 and TRBJ2-1, with 11 bases that match TRBD2. J lost 7 bases, V lost 5 bases, and 13 bases had no gene match. Looked up from germline, CDR1 is MGHDK and CDR2 is SYGVNS. This CDR3 is 17 amino acids long. This chain's CDR3 is CASSTQKTSGSRNEQFF. The CDR3, as DNA: TGTGCCAGCAGTACCCAGAAAACTAGCGGGAGCAGGAATGAGCAGTTCTTC.

V usage is TRBV29-1 and J usage is TRBJ2-1; either TRBD1 or TRBD2 may supply D (5 bases each). CDR1 is SQVTM and CDR2 is ANQGSEA in the germline V gene. This CDR3 has 13 amino acids. The ends were cut back, 4 bases at V and 3 bases at J, with 10 bases in the middle. The CDR3 region is CSVAPGSYNEQFF. The CDR3 DNA is TGCAGCGTTGCGCCAGGGAGCTACAATGAGCAGTTCTTC.

This clone came up a few times. The V gene is TRBV10-3, the J gene TRBJ2-7, with D uncertain. The CDR3 consists of 13 residues. The ends were cut back, 5 bases at V and 3 bases at J, with 11 bases in the middle. Germline CDR1 is ENHRY and CDR2 is SYGVKD. CDR3 sequence: CAISSVSDYEQYF. The CDR3 DNA is TGTGCCATCAGTTCAGTTTCCGACTACGAGCAGTACTTC.

The sample holds a few counts of this clone. V and J are TRBV7-2 and TRBJ2-3, with D hard to call. Germline CDR1 is SGHTA and CDR2 is FQGNSA. The V gene lost 4 bases and the J gene lost 0 bases, with 14 bases spanning the gap. CDR3 length equals 16 residues. The CDR3 DNA sequence: TGTGCCAGCAGCTCTCGCTCTTTAACTAGCACAGATACGCAGTATTTT. Its protein product is CASSSRSLTSTDTQYF.

The chain combines TRBV29-1 with TRBJ2-5; D uncertain. Germline CDR1 SQVTM, CDR2 ANQGSEA. The CDR3 has 11 amino acids. V dropped 5 bases and J dropped 5 bases, with 9 bases sitting between them. The CDR3 bases are TGCAGCGTTCATGGGTATGAGACCCAGTACTTC. This sequence encodes CSVHGYETQYF.

The DNA of the CDR3 is TGTGCCAGCAGCGCGGGGTCAACCCAGTACTTC. Protein product: CASSAGSTQYF. The V call is TRBV11-2, the J call TRBJ2-5, with D possibly being TRBD2 (6 bases). CDR1 SGHAT and CDR2 FQNNGV come from the germline V gene. Trimming left V 5 bases short and J 8 bases short, with 9 bases between. The CDR3 consists of 11 residues.

CDR3 residues: CASSGQGSWGEQYF. CDR3 coding DNA: TGTGCCAGCAGCGGACAGGGGTCCTGGGGAGAGCAGTACTTC. This chain connects TRBV9 to TRBJ2-7, with 8 nucleotides matching TRBD1. The germline V gene has CDR1 SGDLS and CDR2 YYNGEE. V lost 3 bases and J lost 7; bases outside the gene matches: 9. CDR3 size: 14 residues. The full variable domain, completed using reference TRBV9 and TRBJ2-7, is DSGVTQTPKHLITATGQRVTLRCSPRSGDLSVYWYQQSLDQGLQFLIQYYNGEERAKGNILERFSAQQFPDLHSELNLSSLELGDSALYFCASSGQGSWGEQYFGPGTRLTVT.

This clone has more than one count but fewer than ten. The V and J genes are TRBV5-6 and TRBJ2-3; D unclear. V was pared by 0 bases and J by 0 bases, with 5 bases between. There are 14 residues in the CDR3. The germline V gene encodes CDR1 SGHDT and CDR2 YYEEEE. The CDR3 DNA sequence: TGTGCCAGCAGCTTGGCGCGGAGCACAGATACGCAGTATTTT. It specifies CASSLARSTDTQYF.

This clone was picked up many times. The gene calls are TRBV7-9 and TRBJ2-7; D possibly corresponds to TRBD2 (6 bases). The V gene lost 5 bases and the J gene lost 3 bases, with 14 bases spanning the gap. This CDR3 region has 14 residues. CDR1 is SEHNR and CDR2 is FQNEAQ in the germline V gene (reference sequence). The DNA for the CDR3 is TGTGCCAGCAGCCCCACGGGGGAGTTCTACGAGCAGTACTTC. This gives the protein CASSPTGEFYEQYF. Using reference TRBV7-9 and TRBJ2-7 for the parts outside the CDR3, the full variable domain is DTGVSQNPRHKITKRGQNVTFRCDPISEHNRLYWYRQTLGQGPEFLTYFQNEAQLEKSRLLSDRFSAERPKGSFSTLEIQRTEQGDSAMYLCASSPTGEFYEQYFGPGTRLTVT.

This clone has a handful of counts. This chain joins TRBV2 and TRBJ2-5, with TRBD1 matching over 7 bases. V shed 7 bases and J 2 bases; nucleotides not matched to a gene: 10. Looked up from germline, CDR1 is SNHLY and CDR2 is FYNNEI. The CDR3 length is 15 residues. Written as DNA, the CDR3 is TGTGCCAGCAAGGAACAGGGGATGAGGCAAGAGACCCAGTACTTC. Amino acid sequence: CASKEQGMRQETQYF.

This clone has a count of ten or more. This chain uses TRBV5-1 with TRBJ2-1; TRBD2 aligns across 12 bases. Germline loops: CDR1 SGHRS, CDR2 YFSETQ. The length of the CDR3 is 18 residues. Trimming removed 0 bases from V and 4 bases from J; junction bases left unmatched: 8. The CDR3 nucleotides read TGCGCCAGCAGCTTGGTGTCATCTGGACTAGCGGGATACAATGAGCAGTTCTTC. Translating it yields CASSLVSSGLAGYNEQFF. Supplemented by reference TRBV5-1 and TRBJ2-1, the full variable domain reads KAGVTQTPRYLIKTRGQQVTLSCSPISGHRSVSWYQQTPGQGLQFLFEYFSETQRNKGNFPGRFSGRQFSNSRSEMNVSTLELGDSALYLCASSLVSSGLAGYNEQFFGPGTRLTVL.

V and J are TRBV6-1 and TRBJ2-7, with D possibly TRBD2 on 6 matching bases. Trimming cost V 2 bases and J 2 bases, with 10 bases left between them. The CDR3 covers 14 residues. CDR1 MNHNS and CDR2 SASEGT come from the germline V gene. CDR3 coding DNA: TGTGCCAGCAGTGAACAGGAGGGACCCTACGAGCAGTACTTC. This translates into CASSEQEGPYEQYF.

Worth noting for this clone: A read error may produce the germline difference seen at one junction end. The chain carries TRBV7-7 and TRBJ2-7; 9 nucleotides align to TRBD1. CDR3 length equals 13 residues. Germline V gene data show CDR1 as SSHAT and CDR2 as FNYEAQ (reference sequence). As DNA, the CDR3 is TGTGCTAGCAGCCAGGGACAGGGTGGAGAGCAGTACTTC. This translates into CASSQGQGGEQYF.

In this sample, this clone turned up a few times. The J gene is TRBJ2-1, the V gene TRBV4-1; TRBD2 agrees at 9 bases. The CDR3 is 15 amino acids. Germline assignment: CDR1 MGHRA and CDR2 YSYEKL. V shed 5 bases and J 4 bases; nucleotides not matched to a gene: 6. CDR3 in DNA: TGCGCCAGCAGCTCCAGCGGGGGGATATACAATGAGCAGTTCTTC. Protein sequence: CASSSSGGIYNEQFF.

The chain is built from TRBV30 and TRBJ2-5, with D perhaps matching TRBD1 (5 bases). Germline values: CDR1 GTSNPN, CDR2 SVGIG (reference sequence). The V gene lost 3 bases and the J gene lost 1 base, with 15 bases spanning the gap. The CDR3 runs 15 residues. The CDR3 nucleotides are TGTGCCTGGAGACCGACAGCCTACGCCCAAGAGACCCAGTACTTC. Encoded protein: CAWRPTAYAQETQYF.

This sequence joins TRBV4-3 and TRBJ2-1, with D perhaps TRBD1 (6 bases). V lost 1 base and J lost 9, with 22 bases in between. The CDR3 runs 17 residues. Germline lookup yields CDR1 LGHNA and CDR2 YSLEER. The CDR3 loop is CASSQAYRLGQGSEQFF. The CDR3 nucleotides read TGCGCCAGCAGCCAAGCCTATAGGCTGGGACAAGGCAGTGAGCAGTTCTTC.

There are a few counts of this clone. The rearrangement links TRBV4-3 to TRBJ2-1; 14 bases align to TRBD2. J was trimmed by 6 bases and V by 4 bases; bases with no gene match: 5. Looked up from germline, CDR1 is LGHNA and CDR2 is YSLEER. CDR3 length: 16 residues. The CDR3 spells CASSREGLAGVNEQFF. CDR3 nucleotide sequence: TGCGCCAGCAGCCGTGAGGGACTAGCGGGAGTCAATGAGCAGTTCTTC.

This chain connects TRBV19 to TRBJ2-1; 8 nucleotides line up with TRBD1. After removal of 4 bases from V and 6 bases from J, the junction contained 8 bases not matched to a gene. In germline, CDR1 is LNHDA, CDR2 SQIVND (reference sequence). The CDR3 is 15 amino acids. DNA for the CDR3: TGTGCCAGTAGTAGCGACAGGGGAGTGTCCAATGAGCAGTTCTTC. It is translated as CASSSDRGVSNEQFF.

A remark on this clone: Being one base from a much bigger clone, this may be a read error. CDR3 nucleotides: TGTGCCAGCAGCTCTGGGAGCTCCTACAATGAGCAGTTCTTC. This encodes CASSSGSSYNEQFF. The rearrangement uses TRBV9 and TRBJ2-1, with D possibly TRBD2 on 5 matching bases. V was cut by 4 bases and J by 0 bases, with 8 bases left in between. Germline V CDR1 and CDR2: SGDLS, YYNGEE. The CDR3 is 14 residues long.

Only a few counts were recorded for this clone. CDR3 sequence reads: CASSFDSPTQYF. The CDR3 nucleotides are TGTGCCAGCAGCTTCGACTCGCCTACGCAGTATTTT. V is TRBV11-2 and J is TRBJ2-3, with D unresolved. This CDR3 contains 12 residues. The germline CDR1 and CDR2 sequences are SGHAT and FQNNGV. V gave up 3 bases and J gave up 8 bases, with 9 bases separating them. Based on the CDR3 plus reference TRBV11-2 and TRBJ2-3, the full variable domain is EAGVAQSPRYKIIEKRQSVAFWCNPISGHATLYWYQQILGQGPKLLIQFQNNGVVDDSQLPKDRFSAERLKGVDSTLKIQPAKLEDSAVYLCASSFDSPTQYFGPGTRLTVL.